This T cell receptor (beta chain) was sequenced in a study of blood T cell repertoires in COVID-19. At the level of the study: Spain, Italy and the United States supplied samples that represented acute and convalescent COVID-19.

Followed longitudinally, the Seattle patients had been enrolled during active infection. This clone has more than one count but fewer than ten. The ends lost 3 bases at V and 0 bases at J; junction bases unmatched: 5. CDR1 and CDR2 (germline): SGHKS, YYEKEE (reference sequence). The CDR3 contains 15 residues. Only in-frame clones appear in the TCRdb table, and some are missing; sequencing was by immunoSEQ multiplex PCR. The sample has some 240,000 clones, 92% seen once. V is TRBV5-5 and J is TRBJ1-2, with 7 bases fitting TRBD1. The sample comprised peripheral blood. This clonotype was obtained from a man aged 55-75 years with COVID-19, enrolled during active disease. The chain's CDR3 is CASSSQTGSNYGYTF. The CDR3 bases are TGTGCCAGCAGCTCTCAGACAGGGTCTAACTATGGCTACACCTTC. The full variable domain, its missing parts supplied by reference TRBV5-5 and TRBJ1-2, is DAGVTQSPTHLIKTRGQQVTLRCSPISGHKSVSWYQQVLGQGPQFIFQYYEKEERGRGNFPDRFSARQFPNYSSELNVNALLLGDSALYLCASSSQTGSNYGYTFGSGTRLTVV.